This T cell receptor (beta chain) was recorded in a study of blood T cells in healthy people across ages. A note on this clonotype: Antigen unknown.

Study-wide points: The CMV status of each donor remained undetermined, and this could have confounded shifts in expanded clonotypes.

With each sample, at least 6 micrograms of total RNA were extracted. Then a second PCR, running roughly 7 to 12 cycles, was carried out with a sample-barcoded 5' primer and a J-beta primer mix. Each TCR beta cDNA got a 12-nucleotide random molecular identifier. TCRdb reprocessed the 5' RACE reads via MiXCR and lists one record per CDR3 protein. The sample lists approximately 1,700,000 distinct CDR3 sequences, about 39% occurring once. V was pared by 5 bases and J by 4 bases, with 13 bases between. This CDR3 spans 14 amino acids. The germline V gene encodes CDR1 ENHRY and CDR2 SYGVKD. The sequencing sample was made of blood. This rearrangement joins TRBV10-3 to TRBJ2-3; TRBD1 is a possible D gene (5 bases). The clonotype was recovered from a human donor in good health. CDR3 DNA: TGTGCCATCAGTATTAGGGGCCCTTCAGATACGCAGTATTTT. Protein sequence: CAISIRGPSDTQYF.